The rows below give T cell receptor beta chains drawn from one sample of a study of blood T cells in healthy people across ages. TCRdb fed the 5' RACE reads into MiXCR, producing one record per CDR3 protein. The sample holds around 990,000 distinct CDR3 sequences, about 25% seen once. These data were also filed under a second study, of T cells of mothers and their children.

The sequencing sample was made of blood. These receptors were taken from a girl aged 2-15 years in good health. The CDR3 runs from the conserved cysteine through the conserved F or W. D genes are given only for firm matches. Expanded clones are given a class, and other clones once, few, many or no size at all.

CDR3nt | CDR3aa | v_gene | abundance | d_gene | j_gene
TGCAGTGCTACGAACCGGCACCCCGGGAAAGCAACTAATGAAAAACTGTTTTTT | CSATNRHPGKATNEKLFF | TRBV20-1 | - | - | TRBJ1-4
TGTGCCAGCAGTTACGTAAGGAGCTCTAGCAATCAGCCCCAGCATTTT | CASSYVRSSSNQPQHF | TRBV6-6 | few | - | TRBJ1-5
TGTGCCAGCAGCCCTGTTGGGACTGAGTCCTACGAGCAGTACTTC | CASSPVGTESYEQYF | TRBV7-2 | - | - | TRBJ2-7
TGCAGTGCTACGGAAGTGGAACAAAGGGGCCAGTACTTC | CSATEVEQRGQYF | TRBV20-1 | - | - | TRBJ2-5
TGTGCCAGCAGCTGGGGGGCTTCTGAAGAGACCCAGTACTTC | CASSWGASEETQYF | TRBV5-5 | - | - | TRBJ2-5
TGCAGCGCTAACAGGGGGGGCACTGAAGCTTTCTTT | CSANRGGTEAFF | TRBV29-1 | - | TRBD1 | TRBJ1-1
TGTGCCAGCAGTGAGGGGGGGGGAGGACCCGTAACGTTCTTC | CASSEGGGGPVTFF | TRBV2 | - | TRBD2 | TRBJ2-5
TGTGCCAGCAGCTTGGTTTCTGAAGGCTACACCTTC | CASSLVSEGYTF | TRBV5-6 | few | - | TRBJ1-2
TGTGCCAGCAGCTTAGCTAGCCCTTACAATGAGCAGTTCTTC | CASSLASPYNEQFF | TRBV5-4 | few | - | TRBJ2-1
TGCAGCGTTCTAACAGGGCTAGAGGAGACCCAGTACTTC | CSVLTGLEETQYF | TRBV29-1 | - | - | TRBJ2-5
TGTGCCAGCAGTAGTGCCCGGAACACTGAAGCTTTCTTT | CASSSARNTEAFF | TRBV12-3/TRBV12-4 | - | - | TRBJ1-1
TGCGCCAGCAGCATCGGAGGGGCGAGCTCCTACAATGAGCAGTTCTTC | CASSIGGASSYNEQFF | TRBV5-1 | - | - | TRBJ2-1
TGCGCCAGCAGCCCGGACAGTTTGAACACTGAAGCTTTCTTT | CASSPDSLNTEAFF | TRBV5-1 | - | - | TRBJ1-1
TGTGCCATCAGTGAGTCTCCCCGGACAGGGCTCAAAAACATTCAGTACTTC | CAISESPRTGLKNIQYF | TRBV10-3 | - | TRBD1 | TRBJ2-4
TGTGCCAGCAGTAATAGCCCCTACAATGAGCAGTTCTTC | CASSNSPYNEQFF | TRBV6-2/TRBV6-3 | - | - | TRBJ2-1
TGTGCCAGCAGCCTTGAAAGAGGAGAAATAAACAATGAGCAGTTCTTC | CASSLERGEINNEQFF | TRBV5-4 | - | - | TRBJ2-1
TGTGCCAGCAGTCCGGGACAGGGGATTCCCGGCGAGCAGTTCTTC | CASSPGQGIPGEQFF | TRBV2 | few | TRBD1 | TRBJ2-1
TGTGCCAGCAGACCAACAGGGCTTACTACTGAAAAACTGTTTTTT | CASRPTGLTTEKLFF | TRBV12-3/TRBV12-4 | - | - | TRBJ1-4
TGTGCCAGCAGCCTCACAGAGACAGATACGCAGTATTTT | CASSLTETDTQYF | TRBV13 | few | - | TRBJ2-3
TGTGCCAGCAGCTTTAGCGGGGGTTGGTACAATGAGCAGTTCTTC | CASSFSGGWYNEQFF | TRBV7-2 | - | TRBD2 | TRBJ2-1
TGTGCCAGCGACAACACCTACGAGCAGTACTTC | CASDNTYEQYF | TRBV28 | few | - | TRBJ2-7
TGTGCCAGCAGCTTAATGGGACAGGTGGGCCTTGGCTACACCTTC | CASSLMGQVGLGYTF | TRBV11-2 | few | TRBD1 | TRBJ1-2
TGCGCCAGCAGCCCAAGTAACGACAGGGGCACAGATACGCAGTATTTT | CASSPSNDRGTDTQYF | TRBV4-1 | - | TRBD1 | TRBJ2-3
TGTGCCAGCAGTCCCGGCCGCTCCTCGGGGGAAAAACTGTTTTTT | CASSPGRSSGEKLFF | TRBV28 | few | - | TRBJ1-4
TGTGCCAGCAGCTTCGACGTTGCCAAAAACATTCAGTACTTC | CASSFDVAKNIQYF | TRBV5-6 | few | - | TRBJ2-4
TGCAGCGTTGAAGGATTGGGGGAGTTCGGAGAGACCCAGTACTTC | CSVEGLGEFGETQYF | TRBV29-1 | - | - | TRBJ2-5
TGTGCCAGCAGCTTAGCTAGCGGGGGCTGCGAGCAGTACTTC | CASSLASGGCEQYF | TRBV7-6 | few | TRBD2 | TRBJ2-7
TGTGCCAGCAGCCAAGGAGACAGGGAGAAACCCCAGCATTTT | CASSQGDREKPQHF | TRBV4-2 | - | TRBD1 | TRBJ1-5
TGTGCCAGCAGCTCAGGACAGGGGCTGTTTTTT | CASSSGQGLFF | TRBV7-3 | - | TRBD1 | TRBJ2-2
TGTGCCAGCAGCTTATACGGGGGAGGCGATACTAATGAAAAACTGTTTTTT | CASSLYGGGDTNEKLFF | TRBV7-2 | - | - | TRBJ1-4
TGCAGTGCTAGAGATTTAGGACAGGGAGGACACTTT | CSARDLGQGGHF | TRBV20-1 | - | TRBD1 | TRBJ1-6
TGTGCCAGCAGCTCGACGACTAGCGGGACGGAGACCCAGTACTTC | CASSSTTSGTETQYF | TRBV7-9 | few | TRBD2 | TRBJ2-5
TGTGCCAGCAGCTTAGCACAGGGGGCGAGTCAGCCCCAGCATTTT | CASSLAQGASQPQHF | TRBV7-9 | - | TRBD1 | TRBJ1-5
TGTGCCAGCAGTCCCTCGACAGTTCAGCCCCAGCATTTT | CASSPSTVQPQHF | TRBV28 | - | - | TRBJ1-5
TGTGCCAGCAGTTTAGGGCAGGCAGATACGCAGTATTTT | CASSLGQADTQYF | TRBV12-3/TRBV12-4 | few | - | TRBJ2-3
TGTGCCAGCAGCTTATCGCGGGAAGGGTCGTCCGAGCAGTACTTC | CASSLSREGSSEQYF | TRBV7-3 | - | - | TRBJ2-7
TGTGCCAGCACCCTACGGGGGGGCCACGAGCAGTACTTC | CASTLRGGHEQYF | TRBV7-2 | - | TRBD2 | TRBJ2-7
TGCAGCGCCAAAACAGCGGGCCTAACCTACAATGAGCAGTTCTTC | CSAKTAGLTYNEQFF | TRBV29-1 | few | - | TRBJ2-1
TGCGCCAGCAGCCCCTTGAGCGGGAGGGCAAATGAGCAGTTCTTC | CASSPLSGRANEQFF | TRBV4-1 | few | TRBD2 | TRBJ2-1
TGCGCCAGCAGCCAAGGTCTAGCGGGATACGCGCGCCGGGGGGAGACCCAGTACTTC | CASSQGLAGYARRGETQYF | TRBV4-1 | few | TRBD2 | TRBJ2-5
TGTGCCAGCTCTATGGGACTCTTCGAGACAGGGCACTATGGCTACACCTTC | CASSMGLFETGHYGYTF | TRBV18 | - | TRBD1 | TRBJ1-2
TGTGCCACCAGCAGAGGGCTTGGAGGGTCCCACCAAGAGACCCAGTACTTC | CATSRGLGGSHQETQYF | TRBV15 | few | - | TRBJ2-5
TGCAGCGCAAAGGGGGCCGCAACTAATGAAAAACTGTTTTTT | CSAKGAATNEKLFF | TRBV29-1 | many | TRBD1 | TRBJ1-4
TGTGCCACCAGCAGAGATCAGTCGGAGACCCAGTACTTC | CATSRDQSETQYF | TRBV15 | - | - | TRBJ2-5